A single sample gave rise to the 8 T cell receptor beta chains below, sequenced in a study of response to subunit inactivated influenza vaccine (dated by TCRdb to the late 2010s). The library relied on RT-PCR. Sequencer: Illumina HiSeq 2500. TCRdb passed the public sequencing reads through fastp at Q25 and MiXCR, retaining productive beta sequences. Entries that share a CDR3 protein sequence are merged under the most common genes and DNA. For this sample the table gives about 620,000 distinct CDR3 sequences, of which approximately 10% were detected only once. 11% of the sample lies in the top ten. The same data also went into a second study, on T cells expressing NK-cell markers. As described in the second report: TCR beta cDNA libraries were prepared using 5'RACE template switching, which introduced a universal primer site and unique molecular identifiers.

Sequences were derived from PBMCs from blood, sampled on the day of vaccination. The origin of the receptors is a man aged 45-65 years who received an inactivated influenza vaccine. Donor details come from another sample of the same person, matched by shared clones.

The chain is built from TRBV7-2 and TRBJ2-3; tentative D call: TRBD2 (7 bases). Deletions cut 5 bases from V and 5 bases from J, with 14 bases between. Germline CDR1 reads SGHTA; CDR2 reads FQGNSA. The CDR3 spans 14 residues. Written as DNA, the CDR3 is TGTGCCAGCAGCACGCATAGGGGGGGAGATACGCAGTATTTT. This encodes CASSTHRGGDTQYF.

This clonotype came up many times. V and J are TRBV7-9 and TRBJ1-3; D unclear. The CDR3 runs 12 residues. Germline lookup yields CDR1 SEHNR and CDR2 FQNEAQ (reference sequence). V lost 5 bases and J lost 4, with 6 bases in between. The CDR3 is CASSLRGNTIYF. CDR3 nucleotide sequence: TGTGCCAGCAGCCTCCGAGGAAACACCATATATTTT.

This clonotype has just a few counts. V is TRBV6-1 and J is TRBJ1-6, with TRBD1 as a possible D gene (6 bases). The CDR3 covers 14 residues. The V end lost 6 bases, the J end lost 7 bases, and 13 bases lay between the germline ends. CDR1 is MNHNS, CDR2 SASEGT, per germline. DNA of the CDR3: TGTGCCAGCAGCTGGGACATGCGGAATTCACCCCTCCACTTT. Protein: CASSWDMRNSPLHF.

This clonotype was found once. This chain links TRBV6-2 or TRBV6-3 with TRBJ2-3; 8 positions agree with TRBD1. The CDR3 contains 15 residues. Per the germline V gene, CDR1 is MNHEY and CDR2 is SVGEGT. The V gene end was trimmed by 5 bases and the J gene end by 1 base; junction bases not matched to a gene: 5. CDR3 in amino acids: CASSRDRSRTDTQYF. The CDR3 bases are TGTGCCAGCAGTCGGGACAGGTCGCGCACAGATACGCAGTATTTT.

The chain joins TRBV12-5 to TRBJ2-3; 11 bases map to TRBD2. This CDR3 has 16 amino acids. V dropped 3 bases and J dropped 5; count of bases not matched to a gene: 7. The V gene's germline CDR1 is LGHNT and CDR2 FRNRAP. The CDR3, as DNA: TGTGCTAGTGGTTTATTTAGCGGGGGGGCCGTAGATACGCAGTATTTT. Its translation: CASGLFSGGAVDTQYF. The full variable domain, completed using reference TRBV12-5 and TRBJ2-3, is DARVTQTPRHKVTEMGQEVTMRCQPILGHNTVFWYRQTMMQGLELLAYFRNRAPLDDSGMPKDRFSAEMPDATLATLKIQPSEPRDSAVYFCASGLFSGGAVDTQYFGPGTRLTVL.

V usage is TRBV4-3 and J usage is TRBJ2-2; unclear D gene. Per germline, CDR1 LGHNA and CDR2 YSLEER. V was trimmed by 0 bases and J by 0 bases, leaving 8 bases between them. This CDR3 spans 16 amino acids. CDR3 sequence: CASSQELSPNTGELFF. Here the CDR3 DNA reads TGCGCCAGCAGCCAAGAACTGTCACCGAACACCGGGGAGCTGTTTTTT.

The rearrangement joins TRBV25-1 to TRBJ2-5, with TRBD2 matching 7 bases. From germline, CDR1 is MGHDK and CDR2 SYGVNS. V was pared by 4 bases and J by 5 bases, with 13 bases of the junction left unmatched. The CDR3 is made up of 16 amino acids. For the CDR3, the DNA is TGTGCCAGCAGTGCCCCGGGACTAACCCCTCGGGAGACCCAGTACTTC. This sequence encodes CASSAPGLTPRETQYF.

This clonotype turned up a few times. This chain links TRBV10-3 with TRBJ2-3; 7 bases are a match to TRBD2. Germline trimming cut 7 bases from V and 5 bases from J; bases unmatched to any gene: 9. CDR3 length: 14 amino acids. Germline V gene data show CDR1 as ENHRY and CDR2 as SYGVKD. This chain's CDR3 is CAINQAGRGDTQYF. The DNA of the CDR3 is TGTGCCATCAATCAAGCGGGGAGGGGAGATACGCAGTATTTT.